This TCR beta chain was retrieved from a study of cytomegalovirus exposure and HLA in healthy donors. Study in general: In a previous analysis, approximately 110 million unique TCR beta sequences were found from about 179 million T cells. The study, taken as a whole, reports: Some highly shared sequence variants likely arose as a pipeline artifact.

The PCR ran on 60 Vbeta and 13 Jbeta primers. Some clones are missing from TCRdb's copy, which holds only in-frame ones; the method was immunoSEQ multiplex PCR. The sample has approximately 100,000 clones; approximately 80% are singletons. Turning to this clone: As yet, its antigen is unknown.

The donors (healthy individuals) were bone marrow donors. This CDR3 has 14 residues. V shed 3 bases and J 5 bases; nucleotides not matched to a gene: 3. In germline, CDR1 is SGHKS, CDR2 YYEKEE (reference sequence). The chain carries TRBV5-5 and TRBJ1-1; 11 bases are a match to TRBD1. This TCR derives from a man between 18 and 35 years old in good health and CMV-seronegative. The sample was PBMCs. The CDR3 DNA follows: TGTGCCAGCAGCTGGACAGGGGGCTTTACTGAAGCTTTCTTT. It encodes CASSWTGGFTEAFF.